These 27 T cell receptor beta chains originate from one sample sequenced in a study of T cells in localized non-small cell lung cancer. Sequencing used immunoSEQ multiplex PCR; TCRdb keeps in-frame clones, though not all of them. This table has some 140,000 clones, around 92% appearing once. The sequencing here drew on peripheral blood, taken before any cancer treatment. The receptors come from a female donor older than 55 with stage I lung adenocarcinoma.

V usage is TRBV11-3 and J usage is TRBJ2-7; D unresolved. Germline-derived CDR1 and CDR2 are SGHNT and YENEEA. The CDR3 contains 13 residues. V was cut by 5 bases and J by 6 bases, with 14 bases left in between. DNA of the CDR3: TGTGCCAGCAGCAGAGGACCCCTACGCGAGCAGTACTTC. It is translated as CASSRGPLREQYF. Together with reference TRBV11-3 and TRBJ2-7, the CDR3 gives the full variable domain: EAGVVQSPRYKIIEKKQPVAFWCNPISGHNTLYWYLQNLGQGPELLIRYENEEAVDDSQLPKDRFSAERLKGVDSTLKIQPAELGDSAVYLCASSRGPLREQYFGPGTRLTVT.

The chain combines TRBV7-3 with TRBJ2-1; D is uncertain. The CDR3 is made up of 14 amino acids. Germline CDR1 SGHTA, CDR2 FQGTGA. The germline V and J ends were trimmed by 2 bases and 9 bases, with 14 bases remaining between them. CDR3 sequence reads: CASSLAAGETEQFF. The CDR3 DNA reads TGTGCCAGCAGCTTAGCGGCCGGCGAGACTGAGCAGTTCTTC.

The CDR3 DNA follows: TGTGCCAGCAGCTTAGTAGCTAATTCCTACAATGAGCAGTTCTTC. This sequence encodes CASSLVANSYNEQFF. The gene calls are TRBV5-4 and TRBJ2-1; D remains unclear. CDR1 SGHNT and CDR2 YYREEE come from the germline V gene (reference sequence). The CDR3 consists of 15 residues. Trimming pared 2 bases from V and 1 base from J, leaving 10 bases between.

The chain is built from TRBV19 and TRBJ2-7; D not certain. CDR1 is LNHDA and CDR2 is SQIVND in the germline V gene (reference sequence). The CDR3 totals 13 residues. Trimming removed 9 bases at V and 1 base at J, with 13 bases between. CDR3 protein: CASTSDGSYEQYF. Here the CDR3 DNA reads TGTGCCAGCACCTCGGACGGTTCCTACGAGCAGTACTTC.

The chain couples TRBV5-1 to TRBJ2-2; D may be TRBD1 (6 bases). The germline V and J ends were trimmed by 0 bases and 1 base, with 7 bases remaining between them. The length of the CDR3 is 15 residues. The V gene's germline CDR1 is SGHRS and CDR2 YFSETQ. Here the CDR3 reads CASSLGQENTGELFF. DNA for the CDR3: TGCGCCAGCAGCTTGGGACAGGAGAACACCGGGGAGCTGTTTTTT.

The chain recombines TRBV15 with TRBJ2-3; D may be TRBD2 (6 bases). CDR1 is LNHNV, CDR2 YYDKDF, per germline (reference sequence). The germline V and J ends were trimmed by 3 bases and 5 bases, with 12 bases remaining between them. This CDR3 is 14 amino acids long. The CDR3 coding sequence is TGTGCCACCAGCAGGACTAGTTTTATAGATACGCAGTATTTT. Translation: CATSRTSFIDTQYF.

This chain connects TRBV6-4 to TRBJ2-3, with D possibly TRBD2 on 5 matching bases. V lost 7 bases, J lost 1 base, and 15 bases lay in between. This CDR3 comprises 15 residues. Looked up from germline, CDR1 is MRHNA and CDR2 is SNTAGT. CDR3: CASKRPPPGTDTQYF. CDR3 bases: TGTGCCAGCAAGCGGCCGCCGCCGGGCACAGATACGCAGTATTTT.

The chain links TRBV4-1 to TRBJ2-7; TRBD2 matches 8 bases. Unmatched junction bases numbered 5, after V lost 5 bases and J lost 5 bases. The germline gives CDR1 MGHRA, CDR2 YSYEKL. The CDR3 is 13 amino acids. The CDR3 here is CASSARAGDEQYF. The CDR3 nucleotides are TGCGCCAGCAGCGCTAGAGCGGGAGACGAGCAGTACTTC.

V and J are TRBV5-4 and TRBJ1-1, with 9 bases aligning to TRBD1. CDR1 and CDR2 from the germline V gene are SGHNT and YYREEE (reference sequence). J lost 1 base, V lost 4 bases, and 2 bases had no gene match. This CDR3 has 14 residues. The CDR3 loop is CASSGTGRNTEAFF. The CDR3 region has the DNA TGTGCCAGCAGCGGGACAGGGCGGAACACTGAAGCTTTCTTT.

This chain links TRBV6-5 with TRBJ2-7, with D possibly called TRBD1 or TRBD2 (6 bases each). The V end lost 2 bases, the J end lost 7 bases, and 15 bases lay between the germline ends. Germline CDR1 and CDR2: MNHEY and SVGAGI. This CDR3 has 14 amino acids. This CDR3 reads CASSYQGGPGEQYF. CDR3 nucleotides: TGTGCCAGCAGTTACCAAGGGGGGCCTGGTGAGCAGTACTTC.

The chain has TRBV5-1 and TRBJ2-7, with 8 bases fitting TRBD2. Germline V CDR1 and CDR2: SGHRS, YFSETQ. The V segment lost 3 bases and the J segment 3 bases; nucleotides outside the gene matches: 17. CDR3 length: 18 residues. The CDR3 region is CASSSIPRGPGGLYEQYF. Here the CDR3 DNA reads TGCGCCAGCAGCTCCATACCCAGGGGCCCGGGAGGGCTCTACGAGCAGTACTTC.

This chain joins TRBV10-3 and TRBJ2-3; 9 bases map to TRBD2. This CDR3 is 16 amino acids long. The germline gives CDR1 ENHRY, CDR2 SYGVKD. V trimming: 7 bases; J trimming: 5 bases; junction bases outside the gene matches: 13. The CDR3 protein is CAIKLVAGVMGDTQYF. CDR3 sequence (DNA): TGTGCCATCAAACTTGTAGCGGGAGTAATGGGAGATACGCAGTATTTT.

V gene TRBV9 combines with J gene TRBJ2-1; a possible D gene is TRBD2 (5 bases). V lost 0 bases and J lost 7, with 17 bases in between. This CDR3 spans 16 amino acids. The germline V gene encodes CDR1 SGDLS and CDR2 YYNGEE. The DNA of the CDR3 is TGTGCCAGCAGCGTAGATTCACGGGGTTTTGCTAATGAGCAGTTCTTC. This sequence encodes CASSVDSRGFANEQFF.

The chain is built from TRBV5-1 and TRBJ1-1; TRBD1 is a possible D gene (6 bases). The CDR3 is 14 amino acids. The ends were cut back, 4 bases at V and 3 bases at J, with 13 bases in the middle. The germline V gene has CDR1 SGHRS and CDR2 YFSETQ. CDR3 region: CASSQGGIDTEAFF. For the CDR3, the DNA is TGCGCCAGCAGCCAAGGGGGGATTGACACTGAAGCTTTCTTT.

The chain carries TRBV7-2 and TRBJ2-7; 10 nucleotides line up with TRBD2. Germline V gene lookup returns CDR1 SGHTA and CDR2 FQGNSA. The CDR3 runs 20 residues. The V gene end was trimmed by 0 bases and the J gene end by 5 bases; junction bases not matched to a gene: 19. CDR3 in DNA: TGTGCCAGCAGCTTAGCTACGGAAGCGGGAGGGCCTGCAGCTAGGAACGAGCAGTACTTC. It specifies CASSLATEAGGPAARNEQYF.

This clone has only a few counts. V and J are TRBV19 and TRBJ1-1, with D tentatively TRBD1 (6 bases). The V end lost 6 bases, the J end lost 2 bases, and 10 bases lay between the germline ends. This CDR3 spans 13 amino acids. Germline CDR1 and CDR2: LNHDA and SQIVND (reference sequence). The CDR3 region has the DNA TGTGCCAGTAGCTCACAGGGTAACACTGAAGCTTTCTTT. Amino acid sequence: CASSSQGNTEAFF.

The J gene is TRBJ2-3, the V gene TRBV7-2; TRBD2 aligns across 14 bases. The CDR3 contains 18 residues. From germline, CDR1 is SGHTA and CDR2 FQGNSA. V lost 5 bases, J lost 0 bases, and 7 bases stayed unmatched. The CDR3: CASSIIGTSGSSTDTQYF. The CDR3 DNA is TGTGCCAGCAGCATTATTGGGACTAGCGGGAGTAGCACAGATACGCAGTATTTT.

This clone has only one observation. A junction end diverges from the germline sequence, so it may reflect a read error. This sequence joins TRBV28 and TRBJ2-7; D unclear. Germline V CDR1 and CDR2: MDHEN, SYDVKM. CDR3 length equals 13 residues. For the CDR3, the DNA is TGTACCAGCAGTTTCCGGACGGAGTCCGAGCAGTACTTC. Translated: CTSSFRTESEQYF.

CDR3 amino acids: CASSPSGVYNEQFF. In DNA, the CDR3 is TGCGCCAGCTCTCCTAGCGGGGTCTACAATGAGCAGTTCTTC. The chain carries TRBV5-1 and TRBJ2-1; 9 bases match TRBD2. CDR1 is SGHRS, CDR2 YFSETQ, per germline. V shed 7 bases and J 3 bases; nucleotides not matched to a gene: 5. The CDR3 has 14 residues.

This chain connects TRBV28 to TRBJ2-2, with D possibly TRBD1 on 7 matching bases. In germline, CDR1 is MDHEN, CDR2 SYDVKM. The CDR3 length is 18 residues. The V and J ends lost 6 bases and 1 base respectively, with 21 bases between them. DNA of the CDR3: TGTGCCAGCAGCCGCCGGACCCAGGGGGGAAAGAACACCGGGGAGCTGTTTTTT. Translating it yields CASSRRTQGGKNTGELFF.

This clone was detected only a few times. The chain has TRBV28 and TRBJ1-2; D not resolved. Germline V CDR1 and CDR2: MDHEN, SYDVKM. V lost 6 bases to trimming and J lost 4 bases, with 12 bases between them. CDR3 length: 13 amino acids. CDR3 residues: CASSEPGVYGYTF. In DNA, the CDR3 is TGTGCCAGCAGCGAACCCGGGGTCTATGGCTACACCTTC.

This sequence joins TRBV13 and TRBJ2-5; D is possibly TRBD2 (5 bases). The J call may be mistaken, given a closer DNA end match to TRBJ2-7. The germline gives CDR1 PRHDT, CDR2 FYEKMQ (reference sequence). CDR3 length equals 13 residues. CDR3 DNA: TGTGCCAGCAGCCCCGGACTGCGCTACGAGCAGTACTTC. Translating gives CASSPGLRYEQYF.

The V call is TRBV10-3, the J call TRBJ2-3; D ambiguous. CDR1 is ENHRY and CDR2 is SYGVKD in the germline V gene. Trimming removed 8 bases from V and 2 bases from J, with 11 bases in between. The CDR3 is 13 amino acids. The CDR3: CAIGLSITDTQYF. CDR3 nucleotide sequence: TGTGCCATCGGTCTGTCTATCACAGATACGCAGTATTTT.

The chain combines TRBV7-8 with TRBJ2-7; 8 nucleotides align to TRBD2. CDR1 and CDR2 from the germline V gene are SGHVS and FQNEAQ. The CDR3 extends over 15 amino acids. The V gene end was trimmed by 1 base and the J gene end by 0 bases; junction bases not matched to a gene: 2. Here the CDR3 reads CASSLESGSSYEQYF. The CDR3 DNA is TGTGCCAGCAGCTTAGAGAGCGGGAGCTCCTACGAGCAGTACTTC.

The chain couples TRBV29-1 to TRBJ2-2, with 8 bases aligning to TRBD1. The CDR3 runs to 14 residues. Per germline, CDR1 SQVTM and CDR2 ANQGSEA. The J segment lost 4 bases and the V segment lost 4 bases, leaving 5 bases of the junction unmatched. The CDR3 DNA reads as TGCAGCGTTGTGAGGACAGGGAGCACCGGGGAGCTGTTTTTT. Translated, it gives CSVVRTGSTGELFF.

CDR3 coding DNA: TGTGCCAGCTCACCACCCGGGACGGAAGAGACCCAGTACTTC. Protein sequence: CASSPPGTEETQYF. The chain recombines TRBV18 with TRBJ2-5; D assignment may be TRBD1 or TRBD2 (5 bases each). Germline V gene lookup returns CDR1 KGHSH and CDR2 LQKENI. The CDR3 spans 14 residues. Trimming removed 0 bases at V and 3 bases at J, with 8 bases between.

The chain's CDR3 is CASSQEGSRGTFFF. The CDR3, as DNA: TGTGCCAGCAGCCAAGAGGGAAGCAGGGGAACTTTTTTCTTC. The chain is built from TRBV4-2 and TRBJ2-1; D is perhaps TRBD1 (6 bases). Germline V CDR1 and CDR2: LGHNA, YNFKEQ. CDR3 length: 14 residues. The V gene lost 0 bases and the J gene lost 16 bases, with 19 bases spanning the gap.